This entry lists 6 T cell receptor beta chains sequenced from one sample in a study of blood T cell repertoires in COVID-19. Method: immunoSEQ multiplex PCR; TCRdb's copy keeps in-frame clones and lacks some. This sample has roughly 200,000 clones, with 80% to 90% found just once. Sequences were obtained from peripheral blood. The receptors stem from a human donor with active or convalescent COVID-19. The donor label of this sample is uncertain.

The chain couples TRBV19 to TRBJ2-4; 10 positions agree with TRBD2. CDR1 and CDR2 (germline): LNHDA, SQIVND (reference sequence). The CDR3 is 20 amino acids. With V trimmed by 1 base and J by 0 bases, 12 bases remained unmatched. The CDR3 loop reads CASSIGPLAGESVAKNIQYF. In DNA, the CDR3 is TGTGCCAGTAGTATAGGGCCCCTAGCGGGGGAATCTGTAGCCAAAAACATTCAGTACTTC.

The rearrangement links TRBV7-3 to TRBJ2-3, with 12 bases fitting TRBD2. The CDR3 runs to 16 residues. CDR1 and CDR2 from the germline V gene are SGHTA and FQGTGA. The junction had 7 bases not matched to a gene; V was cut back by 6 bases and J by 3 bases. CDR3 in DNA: TGTGCCAGCAGTCTAGCGGGGGGGCCCTTAACAGATACGCAGTATTTT. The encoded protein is CASSLAGGPLTDTQYF.

CDR3 nucleotides: TGTGCTAGTGGTTTGGTACGAATAGCGGGAGAGGTCGGGGAGCTGTTTTTT. Its translation is CASGLVRIAGEVGELFF. The chain joins TRBV12-5 to TRBJ2-2, with 9 nucleotides matching TRBD2. Germline V lookup: CDR1 LGHNT, CDR2 FRNRAP. J was trimmed by 7 bases and V by 0 bases; bases with no gene match: 9. This CDR3 comprises 17 residues.

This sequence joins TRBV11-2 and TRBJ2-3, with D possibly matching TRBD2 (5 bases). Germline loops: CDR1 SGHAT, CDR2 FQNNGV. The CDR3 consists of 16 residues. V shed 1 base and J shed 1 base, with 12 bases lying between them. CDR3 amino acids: CASSLVAQLGTDTQYF. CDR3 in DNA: TGTGCCAGCAGCTTAGTGGCCCAACTAGGCACAGATACGCAGTATTTT.

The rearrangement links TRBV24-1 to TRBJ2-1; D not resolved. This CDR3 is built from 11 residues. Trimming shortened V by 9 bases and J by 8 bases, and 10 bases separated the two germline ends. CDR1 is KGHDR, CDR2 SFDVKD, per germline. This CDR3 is CATAKFYEQFF. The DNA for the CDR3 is TGTGCCACCGCGAAGTTCTATGAGCAGTTCTTC.

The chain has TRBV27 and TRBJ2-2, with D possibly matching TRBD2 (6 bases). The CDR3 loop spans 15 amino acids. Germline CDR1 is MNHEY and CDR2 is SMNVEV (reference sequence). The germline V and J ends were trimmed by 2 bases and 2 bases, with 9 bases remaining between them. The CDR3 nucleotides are TGTGCCAGCAGTTTAGGGGGGATAAACACCGGGGAGCTGTTTTTT. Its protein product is CASSLGGINTGELFF.